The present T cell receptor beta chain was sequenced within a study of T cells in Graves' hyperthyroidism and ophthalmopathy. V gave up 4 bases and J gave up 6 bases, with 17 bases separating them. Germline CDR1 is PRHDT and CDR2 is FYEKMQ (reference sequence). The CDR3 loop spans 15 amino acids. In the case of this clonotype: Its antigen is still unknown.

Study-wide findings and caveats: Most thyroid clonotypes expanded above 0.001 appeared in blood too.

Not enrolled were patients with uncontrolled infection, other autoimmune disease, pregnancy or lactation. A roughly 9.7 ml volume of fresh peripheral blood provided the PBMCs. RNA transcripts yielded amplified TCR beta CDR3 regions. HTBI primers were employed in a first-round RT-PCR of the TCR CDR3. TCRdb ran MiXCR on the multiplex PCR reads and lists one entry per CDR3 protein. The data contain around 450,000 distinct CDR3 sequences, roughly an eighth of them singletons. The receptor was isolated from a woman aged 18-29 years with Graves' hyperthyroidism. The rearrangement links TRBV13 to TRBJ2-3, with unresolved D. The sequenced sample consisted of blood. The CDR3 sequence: CASSSQTASADTQYF. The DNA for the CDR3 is TGTGCCAGCAGCTCACAGACGGCTTCGGCGGATACGCAGTATTTT.